The clone carrying this T cell receptor beta chain has a handful of counts. Its matching antigen is unknown. V was pared by 3 bases and J by 5 bases, with 8 bases between. The germline gives CDR1 MNHEY, CDR2 SMNVEV (reference sequence). This CDR3 is built from 14 residues. At the Johns Hopkins FTIC core, DNA taken from cultured CD4+ T cells was sequenced by way of the Oncomine TCR Beta short-read assay. Investigators isolated genomic DNA from cultured CD4+ T cells. Using its own MiXCR run on the PCR reads, TCRdb lists one record per CDR3 protein. The table has more than 15,000 distinct CDR3 sequences, roughly 45% seen once. Sample treatment: 10-day PBMC culture with coronavirus spike peptide pools or control peptides (ViraFEST assay). The data stem from a study of vaccination and CD4 T cells after COVID-19. Whole-study context: Sampling that followed vaccination took place a median about 71 days after dose two, within a range of 14 to 241. Each control culture was treated with a CEFX pool, an HIV-1 Nef pool, or no peptide. Study-level findings and limits: Convalescent patients gained a median 86.3% of their reactive clones only post-vaccination.

The specimen comprised CD4+ T cells from blood, cultured in vitro, sampled before SARS-CoV-2 vaccination. This receptor was identified in a human donor who had recovered from COVID-19. The V and J genes are TRBV27 and TRBJ1-6; D unresolved. The CDR3 DNA sequence: TGTGCCAGCAGTTTCGGGGTAGATAATTCACCCCTCCACTTT. Protein sequence: CASSFGVDNSPLHF.